The 7 T cell receptor beta chains listed next were all sequenced from one sample in a study of blood T cell repertoires in COVID-19. Data came from immunoSEQ multiplex PCR; TCRdb stores just in-frame clones and leaves some out. The repertoire includes about 200,000 clones, about 84% of them detected once, and roughly 7.8% sits in the top ten. Sequenced input: peripheral blood. These receptors were taken from a woman of 80 years or more with COVID-19, enrolled during active disease.

The chain carries TRBV7-9 and TRBJ2-1; TRBD1 agrees at 12 bases. Per germline, CDR1 SEHNR and CDR2 FQNEAQ (reference sequence). The CDR3 runs 15 residues. Trimming at V came to 4 bases and at J to 7 bases, leaving 5 bases not matched to a gene. As DNA, the CDR3 is TGTGCCAGCAGCTGGGACAGGGGGCGCGAAAATGAGCAGTTCTTC. Translated, it gives CASSWDRGRENEQFF.

The V and J genes are TRBV3-1 (or the pseudogene TRBV3-2) and TRBJ2-6; D unclear. V was clipped by 4 bases and J by 10 bases, with 5 bases between them. Looked up from germline, CDR1 is LGHDT and CDR2 is YNNKEL (reference sequence). This CDR3 is built from 11 residues. CDR3 sequence: CASSLINVLTF. The CDR3 region has the DNA TGTGCCAGCAGCCTAATTAACGTCCTGACTTTC.

The J gene is TRBJ2-1, the V gene TRBV4-1; 13 bases line up with TRBD2. The CDR3 runs to 16 residues. With V trimmed by 4 bases and J by 9 bases, 9 bases remained unmatched. CDR1 and CDR2 from the germline V gene are MGHRA and YSYEKL. The CDR3 region is CASSLTSGGASGEQFF. CDR3 coding DNA: TGCGCCAGCAGCCTTACTAGCGGGGGGGCGTCTGGTGAGCAGTTCTTC.

Here the CDR3 DNA reads TGCGCCAGCAGCCAAGAGGTCGGGACAACTAGCACAGATACGCAGTATTTT. Translated: CASSQEVGTTSTDTQYF. The V and J genes are TRBV4-1 and TRBJ2-3, with a weak D call TRBD1 (6 bases). The germline V gene encodes CDR1 MGHRA and CDR2 YSYEKL. Trimming removed 0 bases at V and 0 bases at J, with 13 bases between. The CDR3 covers 17 residues.

This sequence joins TRBV5-6 and TRBJ1-1; weak D call: TRBD1 (5 bases). Deletions cut 4 bases from V and 5 bases from J, with 12 bases between. The germline V gene encodes CDR1 SGHDT and CDR2 YYEEEE. This CDR3 is 13 amino acids long. CDR3 nucleotide sequence: TGTGCCAGCAGCGAGGCGGGGGGGACTGAAGCTTTCTTT. Its translation: CASSEAGGTEAFF.

This sequence joins TRBV28 and TRBJ2-3; tentative D call: TRBD2 (6 bases). Germline CDR1 is MDHEN and CDR2 is SYDVKM. There are 14 residues in the CDR3. The V end lost 5 bases, the J end lost 2 bases, and 11 bases lay between the germline ends. CDR3 in amino acids: CASSRDSATDTQYF. The DNA of the CDR3 is TGTGCCAGCAGTAGGGACTCCGCCACAGATACGCAGTATTTT.

V gene TRBV2 combines with J gene TRBJ1-4; 10 bases map to TRBD1. The V gene's germline CDR1 is SNHLY and CDR2 FYNNEI. This CDR3 has 15 amino acids. V shed 6 bases, J shed 7 bases, and the junction held 8 bases outside the gene matches. The CDR3 here is CASSNRQGAREKLFF. The CDR3 DNA is TGTGCCAGCAGCAACAGACAGGGGGCGCGTGAAAAACTGTTTTTT.